This TCR beta chain was observed in a study of control samples from healthy donors and cancer patients. Trimming took 6 bases from V and 5 from J, leaving 17 bases between them. CDR1 and CDR2 from the germline V gene are SSHAT and FNYEAQ (reference sequence). The CDR3 is 14 residues long. Sequencing used immunoSEQ multiplex PCR; TCRdb keeps in-frame clones, though not all of them. This sample carries roughly 120,000 clones, about 91% of them seen once, and the ten largest clones take 3% to 4%. Specimen: blood. V gene TRBV7-7 combines with J gene TRBJ2-7; a weak D match, TRBD2 (6 bases). The receptor was isolated from a man in his forties in good health. CDR3 in amino acids: CASSLSAGSHEQYF. In nucleotides, the CDR3 is TGTGCCAGCAGTCTCTCCGCGGGGAGCCACGAGCAGTACTTC.